This entry lists 3 T cell receptor beta chains sequenced from one sample in a study of cytomegalovirus exposure and HLA in healthy donors. The PCR used 60 Vbeta and 13 Jbeta primers. Method: immunoSEQ multiplex PCR; TCRdb's copy keeps in-frame clones and lacks some. The sample lists about 160,000 clones; approximately 80% were seen once. Sequencing was performed on PBMCs. The receptors here all came from a woman in her forties or fifties in good health and CMV-seronegative.

The chain couples TRBV5-1 to TRBJ2-1, with TRBD2 matching 7 bases. The V gene end was trimmed by 2 bases and the J gene end by 9 bases; junction bases not matched to a gene: 5. Per the germline V gene, CDR1 is SGHRS and CDR2 is YFSETQ. The CDR3 is 13 amino acids. CDR3 DNA: TGCGCCAGCAGCTTCACTAGCGATGGTGAGCAGTTCTTC. This encodes CASSFTSDGEQFF. The full variable domain, rest sourced from reference TRBV5-1 and TRBJ2-1, is KAGVTQTPRYLIKTRGQQVTLSCSPISGHRSVSWYQQTPGQGLQFLFEYFSETQRNKGNFPGRFSGRQFSNSRSEMNVSTLELGDSALYLCASSFTSDGEQFFGPGTRLTVL.

A single count supports this clone. V and J are TRBV7-2 and TRBJ2-5, with D possibly TRBD2 on 6 matching bases. The CDR3 contains 16 residues. V was cut by 3 bases and J by 7 bases, with 21 bases left in between. Germline loops: CDR1 SGHTA, CDR2 FQGNSA. CDR3 sequence (DNA): TGTGCCAGCAGCTTGGTCTGGCGGGGAGATAGGTCGACCCAGTACTTC. It is translated as CASSLVWRGDRSTQYF.

The chain recombines TRBV28 with TRBJ2-7; 8 bases are shared with TRBD2. Trimming at V came to 4 bases and at J to 2 bases, leaving 10 bases not matched to a gene. The germline V gene has CDR1 MDHEN and CDR2 SYDVKM. The CDR3 has 16 residues. CDR3 nucleotides: TGTGCCAGCAGTTCCCTGGGAGCGGGAGAGGCCTACGAGCAGTACTTC. Translated: CASSSLGAGEAYEQYF.